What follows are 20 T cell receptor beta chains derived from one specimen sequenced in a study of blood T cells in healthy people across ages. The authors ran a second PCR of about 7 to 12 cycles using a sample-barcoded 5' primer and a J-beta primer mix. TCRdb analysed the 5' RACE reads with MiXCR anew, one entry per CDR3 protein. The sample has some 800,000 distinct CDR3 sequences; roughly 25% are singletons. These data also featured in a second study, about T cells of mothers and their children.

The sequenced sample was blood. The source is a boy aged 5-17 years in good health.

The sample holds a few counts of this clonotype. CDR3 amino acids: CASSPSGTGGSGYTF. The CDR3 bases are TGTGCCAGCAGCCCCTCCGGGACAGGGGGAAGTGGCTACACCTTC. V is TRBV9 and J is TRBJ1-2; 11 nucleotides align to TRBD1. Germline V gene lookup returns CDR1 SGDLS and CDR2 YYNGEE. This CDR3 is 15 amino acids long. V trimming: 4 bases; J trimming: 7 bases; junction bases outside the gene matches: 9.

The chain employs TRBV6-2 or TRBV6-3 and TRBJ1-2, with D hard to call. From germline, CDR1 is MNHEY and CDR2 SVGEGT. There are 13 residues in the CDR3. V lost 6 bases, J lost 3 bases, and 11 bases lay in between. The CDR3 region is CASRPDADYGYTF. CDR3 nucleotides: TGTGCCAGCAGACCAGACGCAGACTATGGCTACACCTTC.

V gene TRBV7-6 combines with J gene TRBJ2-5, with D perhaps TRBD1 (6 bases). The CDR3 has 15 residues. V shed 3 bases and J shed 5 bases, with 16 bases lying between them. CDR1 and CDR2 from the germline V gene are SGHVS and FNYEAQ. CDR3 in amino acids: CASSLGAGVFETQYF. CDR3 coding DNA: TGTGCCAGCAGCTTGGGGGCAGGGGTATTCGAGACCCAGTACTTC.

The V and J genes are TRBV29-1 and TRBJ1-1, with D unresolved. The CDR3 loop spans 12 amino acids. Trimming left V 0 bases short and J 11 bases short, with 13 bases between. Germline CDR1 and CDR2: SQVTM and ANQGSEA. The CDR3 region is CSVEEISIGAFF. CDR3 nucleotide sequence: TGCAGCGTTGAAGAAATTTCAATAGGGGCTTTCTTT.

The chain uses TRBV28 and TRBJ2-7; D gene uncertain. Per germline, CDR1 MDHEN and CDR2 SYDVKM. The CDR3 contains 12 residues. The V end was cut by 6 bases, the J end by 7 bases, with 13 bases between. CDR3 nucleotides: TGTGCCAGCAGGGTAGCTTTAGGGGAGCAGTACTTC. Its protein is CASRVALGEQYF.

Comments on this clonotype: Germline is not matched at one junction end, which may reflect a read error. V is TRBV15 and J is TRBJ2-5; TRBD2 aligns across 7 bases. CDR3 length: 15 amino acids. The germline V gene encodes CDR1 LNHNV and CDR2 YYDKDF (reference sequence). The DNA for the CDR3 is TGCGCCACCAGCGGACGACAGCGGGGCCAAGAGACCCAGTACTTC. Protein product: CATSGRQRGQETQYF.

The DNA for the CDR3 is TGTGCCAGCAGCCGGACGCACACAGATACGCAGTATTTT. The encoded protein is CASSRTHTDTQYF. The chain has TRBV9 and TRBJ2-3, with unresolved D. The V gene lost 4 bases and the J gene lost 2 bases, with 8 bases spanning the gap. CDR3 size: 13 residues. The germline CDR1 and CDR2 sequences are SGDLS and YYNGEE.

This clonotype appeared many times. CDR3 coding DNA: TGCAGCGTTGGGGACACCTACGAGCAGTACTTC. This sequence encodes CSVGDTYEQYF. This sequence joins TRBV29-1 and TRBJ2-7, with D perhaps TRBD1 (6 bases). This CDR3 spans 11 amino acids. Germline assignment: CDR1 SQVTM and CDR2 ANQGSEA. V shed 4 bases and J shed 2 bases, with 6 bases lying between them.

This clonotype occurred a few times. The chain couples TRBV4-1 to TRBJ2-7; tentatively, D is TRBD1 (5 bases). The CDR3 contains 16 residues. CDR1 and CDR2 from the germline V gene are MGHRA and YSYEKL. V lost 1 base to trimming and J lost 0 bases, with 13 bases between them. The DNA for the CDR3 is TGCGCCAGCAGCCAAGCCCAGACAGTGGCCTCCTACGAGCAGTACTTC. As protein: CASSQAQTVASYEQYF.

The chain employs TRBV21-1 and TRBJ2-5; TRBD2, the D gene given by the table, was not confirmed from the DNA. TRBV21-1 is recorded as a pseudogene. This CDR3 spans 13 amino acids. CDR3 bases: TGTGCCAGCAGAGGGAGGGCCAGGGAGACCCAGTACTTC. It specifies CASRGRARETQYF.

The DNA of the CDR3 is TGTGCCAGCAGCGTAATCTTGTCCCCAGATACGCAGTATTTT. Translation: CASSVILSPDTQYF. The V call is TRBV9, the J call TRBJ2-3; no reliable D call. Germline lookup yields CDR1 SGDLS and CDR2 YYNGEE. V was pared by 1 base and J by 4 bases, with 10 bases between. The CDR3 covers 14 residues.

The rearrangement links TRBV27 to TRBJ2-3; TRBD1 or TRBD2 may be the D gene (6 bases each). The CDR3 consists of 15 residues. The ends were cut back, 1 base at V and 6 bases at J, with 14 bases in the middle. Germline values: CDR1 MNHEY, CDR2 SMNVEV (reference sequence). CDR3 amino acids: CASSLFGGPRDTQYF. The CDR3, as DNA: TGTGCCAGCAGTTTATTTGGGGGGCCCAGGGATACGCAGTATTTT.

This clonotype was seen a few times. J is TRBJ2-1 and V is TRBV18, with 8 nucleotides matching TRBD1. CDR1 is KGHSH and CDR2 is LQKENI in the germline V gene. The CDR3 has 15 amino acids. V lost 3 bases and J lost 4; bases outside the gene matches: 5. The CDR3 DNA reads TGTGCCAGCTCACCCGGACAGGGACCATACAATGAGCAGTTCTTC. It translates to CASSPGQGPYNEQFF.

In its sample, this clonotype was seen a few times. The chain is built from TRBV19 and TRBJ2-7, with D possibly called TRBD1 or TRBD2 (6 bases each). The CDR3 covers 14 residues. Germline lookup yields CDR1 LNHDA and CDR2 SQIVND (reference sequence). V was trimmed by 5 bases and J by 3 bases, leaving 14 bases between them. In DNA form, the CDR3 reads TGTGCCAGTAGTCCCAAGGGGGGAATCTACGAGCAGTACTTC. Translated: CASSPKGGIYEQYF.

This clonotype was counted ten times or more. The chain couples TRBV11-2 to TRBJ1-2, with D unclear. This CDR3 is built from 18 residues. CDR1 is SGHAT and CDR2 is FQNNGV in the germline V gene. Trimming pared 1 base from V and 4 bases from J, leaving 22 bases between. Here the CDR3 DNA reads TGTGCCAGCAGCTTAGTCCCGGGCCAAGAGATTCTTACCTATGGCTACACCTTC. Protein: CASSLVPGQEILTYGYTF.

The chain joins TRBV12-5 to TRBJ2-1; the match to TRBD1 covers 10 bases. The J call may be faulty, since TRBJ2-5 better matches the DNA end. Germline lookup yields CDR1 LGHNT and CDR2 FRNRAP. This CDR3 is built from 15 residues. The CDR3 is CASGRGTGVGETQYF. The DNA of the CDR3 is TGTGCTAGTGGCCGAGGGACAGGGGTAGGAGAGACCCAGTACTTC.

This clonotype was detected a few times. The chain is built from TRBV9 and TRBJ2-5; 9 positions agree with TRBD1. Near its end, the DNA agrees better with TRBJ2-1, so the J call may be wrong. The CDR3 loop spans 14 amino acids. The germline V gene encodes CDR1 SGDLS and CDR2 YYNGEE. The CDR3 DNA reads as TGTGCCAGCAGCGCTGGGACAGGGCTAATTGAGCAGTTCTTC. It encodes CASSAGTGLIEQFF.

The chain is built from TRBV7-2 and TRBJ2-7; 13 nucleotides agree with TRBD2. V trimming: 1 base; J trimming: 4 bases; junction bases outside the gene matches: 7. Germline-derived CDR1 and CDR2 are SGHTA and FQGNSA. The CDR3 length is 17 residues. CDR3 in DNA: TGTGCCAGCAGCTTAGTAGGGACTAGCGGGATTTTTTACGAGCAGTACTTC. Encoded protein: CASSLVGTSGIFYEQYF.

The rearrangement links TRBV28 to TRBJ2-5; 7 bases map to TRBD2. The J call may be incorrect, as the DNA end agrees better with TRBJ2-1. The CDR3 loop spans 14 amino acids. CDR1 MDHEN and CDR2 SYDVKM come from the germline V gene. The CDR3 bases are TGTGCCAGCAGTTTTGCGGGAGTGCGGAATGAGCAGTTCTTC. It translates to CASSFAGVRNEQFF.

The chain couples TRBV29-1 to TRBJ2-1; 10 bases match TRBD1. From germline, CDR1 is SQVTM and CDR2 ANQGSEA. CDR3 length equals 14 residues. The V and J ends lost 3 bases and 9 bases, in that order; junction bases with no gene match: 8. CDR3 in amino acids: CSVEDRGDSGEQFF. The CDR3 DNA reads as TGCAGCGTTGAGGACAGGGGGGATTCGGGTGAGCAGTTCTTC.